This T cell receptor beta chain was recovered during a study of blood T cell repertoires in COVID-19. Overall study: T cells, B-cell-depleted T cells, or PBMCs provided the cDNA or gDNA that served as material.

There are 17 residues in the CDR3. With V trimmed by 4 bases and J by 5 bases, 12 bases remained unmatched. Germline CDR1 and CDR2: SGHTA and FQGTGA. In this sample, this clone turned up once. Produced via immunoSEQ multiplex PCR; TCRdb's table is partial and in-frame only. The profile covers under 200,000 clones, with 85% to 90% appearing a single time and about a tenth taken by the ten largest. V usage is TRBV7-3 and J usage is TRBJ2-1; 9 bases are shared with TRBD1. The receptor was derived from a woman aged 70-85 years with COVID-19, enrolled during active disease. The source material was peripheral blood. The CDR3 DNA sequence: TGTGCCAGCAGCTACAAATACAAAGACAGGGGGAACAATGAGCAGTTCTTC. As protein: CASSYKYKDRGNNEQFF.